Presented here are 27 T cell receptor beta chains from one specimen sequenced in a study of T cell repertoires in cytomegalovirus infection. A single record per CDR3 protein comes from TCRdb applying MiXCR to the reads. The data hold roughly 640,000 distinct CDR3 sequences, with around 24% observed a single time. Specimen: CD8+ T cells from PBMCs. These receptors originate from a human donor in good health (CMV status not recorded). Some clones in this sample may be carry-over from other donors' samples.

This clonotype was seen only a few times. This CDR3 is CASGAIPGRDNSPLHF. The DNA for the CDR3 is TGTGCCAGTGGCGCCATTCCCGGCAGGGACAATTCACCCCTCCACTTT. V gene TRBV19 combines with J gene TRBJ1-6, with D possibly being TRBD1 (5 bases). The V end was cut by 8 bases, the J end by 7 bases, with 21 bases between. CDR1 LNHDA and CDR2 SQIVND come from the germline V gene (reference sequence). The CDR3 consists of 16 residues.

This clonotype was counted ten times or more. The chain employs TRBV28 and TRBJ2-5, with D unresolved. Trimming cost V 3 bases and J 5 bases, with 4 bases left between them. The CDR3 consists of 11 residues. Germline lookup yields CDR1 MDHEN and CDR2 SYDVKM. The CDR3 DNA sequence: TGTGCCAGCAGTTTCATTGAGACCCAGTACTTC. It is translated as CASSFIETQYF.

This clonotype was seen more than once but under ten times. The chain employs TRBV19 and TRBJ2-1; a possible D gene is TRBD1 (5 bases). Per germline, CDR1 LNHDA and CDR2 SQIVND (reference sequence). V was pared by 1 base and J by 4 bases, with 17 bases between. The CDR3 consists of 17 residues. The CDR3 loop is CASSIGGHSLLYNEQFF. The CDR3 bases are TGTGCCAGTAGTATAGGTGGACATTCTCTTCTTTACAATGAGCAGTTCTTC.

This clonotype appeared a few times. At one of its ends the junction is not consistent with the germline gene, which may arise from a read error. V gene TRBV7-7 combines with J gene TRBJ2-2; a weak D match, TRBD2 (7 bases). Germline assignment: CDR1 SSHAT and CDR2 FNYEAQ (reference sequence). CDR3 length: 16 amino acids. CDR3 sequence: CASSPKGGKNTGELFF. CDR3 sequence (DNA): TGTGCTAGCAGCCCAAAGGGGGGGAAAAACACCGGGGAGCTGTTTTTT.

The chain joins TRBV28 to TRBJ2-5; D remains ambiguous. V was shortened by 3 bases and J by 1 base, with 12 bases between the two germline ends. CDR1 is MDHEN, CDR2 SYDVKM, per germline. The CDR3 length is 15 residues. The CDR3 region has the DNA TGTGCCAGCAGTTTTCTTCAGGCCCCCCAAGAGACCCAGTACTTC. This sequence encodes CASSFLQAPQETQYF. Filled out from reference TRBV28 and TRBJ2-5, the complete variable domain reads DVKVTQSSRYLVKRTGEKVFLECVQDMDHENMFWYRQDPGLGLRLIYFSYDVKMKEKGDIPEGYSVSREKKERFSLILESASTNQTSMYLCASSFLQAPQETQYFGPGTRLLVL.

This clonotype was detected only a few times. V gene TRBV4-1 combines with J gene TRBJ2-3; 9 bases map to TRBD2. Germline CDR1 is MGHRA and CDR2 is YSYEKL. This CDR3 comprises 17 residues. After removal of 3 bases from V and 5 bases from J, the junction contained 12 bases not matched to a gene. CDR3 sequence: CASSHPGTSLMEDTQYF. CDR3 coding DNA: TGCGCCAGCAGCCACCCCGGGACTAGCTTGATGGAAGATACGCAGTATTTT.

The CDR3 DNA reads TGTGCCAGCAGCTTAGGGGTGACGCTTGAAGCTTTCTTT. Translating gives CASSLGVTLEAFF. The gene calls are TRBV7-9 and TRBJ1-1; D gene uncertain. The germline V and J ends were trimmed by 1 base and 7 bases, with 10 bases remaining between them. Per the germline V gene, CDR1 is SEHNR and CDR2 is FQNEAQ (reference sequence). The CDR3 has 13 residues.

Of note for this clonotype: Possible read error: a much larger clone is one base away. DNA for the CDR3: TGTGCCAGTCCGGACAGGGGGACTGAAGCTTCCTTT. It translates to CASPDRGTEASF. V usage is TRBV2 and J usage is TRBJ1-1; 10 positions match TRBD1. Germline V gives CDR1 SNHLY, CDR2 FYNNEI. The CDR3 has 12 amino acids.

This clonotype occurred many times. The chain has TRBV7-9 and TRBJ2-1, with TRBD2 as a possible D gene (7 bases). Germline V gene sequence: CDR1 SEHNR, CDR2 FQNEAQ (reference sequence). V lost 1 base, J lost 13 bases, and 14 bases lay in between. The length of the CDR3 is 13 residues. The CDR3 bases are TGTGCCAGCAGCTTAGGAGGTTGGGGGGGCCAGTTCTTC. It translates to CASSLGGWGGQFF.

This clonotype was counted a few times. The CDR3 coding sequence is TGCAGTGCTAGAGATGCGGACAGGGGGCATCAGCCCCAGCATTTT. Its translation: CSARDADRGHQPQHF. The chain couples TRBV20-1 to TRBJ1-5, with 11 bases identical to TRBD1. This CDR3 has 15 residues. Germline CDR1 is DFQATT and CDR2 is SNEGSKA (reference sequence). V lost 0 bases and J lost 5; bases outside the gene matches: 3.

The CDR3 region is CASPQGDGYGYTF. The CDR3 coding sequence is TGTGCCAGCCCACAGGGAGATGGGTATGGCTACACCTTC. The chain employs TRBV2 and TRBJ1-2; tentatively, D is TRBD1 (6 bases). This CDR3 has 13 residues. CDR1 is SNHLY and CDR2 is FYNNEI in the germline V gene. The V and J ends lost 8 bases and 5 bases respectively, with 15 bases between them.

In this sample, this clonotype turned up many times. This chain links TRBV7-3 with TRBJ1-6, with TRBD1 matching 7 bases. This CDR3 comprises 19 residues. In germline, CDR1 is SGHTA, CDR2 FQGTGA. J was trimmed by 0 bases and V by 1 base; bases with no gene match: 9. CDR3 DNA sequence: TGTGCCAGCAGCTTAATGTTGGTGGACAGGAGCTCCTATAATTCACCCCTCCACTTT. Translated: CASSLMLVDRSSYNSPLHF.

The chain employs TRBV19 and TRBJ2-2; possible D gene TRBD2, 6 bases. V lost 3 bases and J 7 bases, leaving 6 bases between the germline ends. CDR3 length: 12 amino acids. The germline V gene has CDR1 LNHDA and CDR2 SQIVND (reference sequence). The CDR3 here is CASSMEGGELFF. DNA of the CDR3: TGTGCCAGTAGTATGGAGGGCGGGGAGCTGTTTTTT. The complete variable domain, with remaining parts taken from reference TRBV19 and TRBJ2-2, reads DGGITQSPKYLFRKEGQNVTLSCEQNLNHDAMYWYRQDPGQGLRLIYYSQIVNDFQKGDIAEGYSVSREKKESFPLTVTSAQKNPTAFYLCASSMEGGELFFGEGSRLTVL.

This chain joins TRBV29-1 and TRBJ2-5, with 9 positions matching TRBD1. The V segment lost 5 bases and the J segment 4 bases; nucleotides outside the gene matches: 17. CDR1 SQVTM and CDR2 ANQGSEA come from the germline V gene. The CDR3 loop spans 17 amino acids. CDR3: CSVPQWGVGQGGETQYF. In DNA form, the CDR3 reads TGCAGCGTTCCTCAATGGGGCGTGGGACAGGGAGGAGAGACCCAGTACTTC.

The V and J genes are TRBV6-5 and TRBJ1-4; no definite D call. This CDR3 contains 14 residues. The germline V gene encodes CDR1 MNHEY and CDR2 SVGAGI. V dropped 2 bases and J dropped 0 bases, with 4 bases sitting between them. The CDR3 here is CASSYDPTNEKLFF. The DNA of the CDR3 is TGTGCCAGCAGTTACGACCCAACTAATGAAAAACTGTTTTTT.

V usage is TRBV15 and J usage is TRBJ2-1, with TRBD2 matching over 8 bases. V shed 3 bases and J 8 bases; nucleotides not matched to a gene: 9. The CDR3 totals 15 residues. Germline V gene data show CDR1 as LNHNV and CDR2 as YYDKDF (reference sequence). CDR3 protein: CATSSNRGGGDEQFF. Written as DNA, the CDR3 is TGTGCCACCAGCAGCAACCGGGGGGGTGGCGATGAGCAGTTCTTC. Using reference TRBV15 and TRBJ2-1 for the parts outside the CDR3, the full variable domain is DAMVIQNPRYQVTQFGKPVTLSCSQTLNHNVMYWYQQKSSQAPKLLFHYYDKDFNNEADTPDNFQSRRPNTSFCFLDIRSPGLGDTAMYLCATSSNRGGGDEQFFGPGTRLTVL.

This clonotype occurred a few times. The chain employs TRBV7-3 and TRBJ2-5, with TRBD1 matching over 9 bases. J lost 5 bases, V lost 3 bases, and 7 bases had no gene match. CDR3 length equals 15 residues. CDR1 SGHTA and CDR2 FQGTGA come from the germline V gene. In DNA form, the CDR3 reads TGTGCCAGCAGCTTGGCTACAGGGGGCAAGGAGACCCAGTACTTC. This encodes CASSLATGGKETQYF.

The table lists this clonotype with a few counts. The chain uses TRBV6-2 or TRBV6-3 and TRBJ2-7; TRBD1 agrees at 7 bases. The CDR3 covers 15 residues. V was clipped by 8 bases and J by 0 bases; unmatched bases: 10. Germline lookup yields CDR1 MNHEY and CDR2 SVGEGT. The CDR3 sequence: CASAKDRPSSYEQYV. The CDR3 region has the DNA TGTGCCAGCGCCAAGGACAGGCCAAGCTCCTACGAGCAGTACGTC.

This clonotype was counted a few times. The chain links TRBV7-2 to TRBJ1-5; D possibly corresponds to TRBD1 (6 bases). Trimming took off 4 bases at V and 1 base at J, with 14 bases between the two ends. Germline lookup yields CDR1 SGHTA and CDR2 FQGNSA. The CDR3 runs to 16 residues. The CDR3 DNA is TGTGCCAGCAGCTCCACAGGGACCATCAGCAATCAGCCCCAGCATTTT. Protein: CASSSTGTISNQPQHF. The variable domain in full, with the rest retrieved from reference TRBV7-2 and TRBJ1-5, is GAGVSQSPSNKVTEKGKDVELRCDPISGHTALYWYRQSLGQGLEFLIYFQGNSAPDKSGLPSDRFSAERTGGSVSTLTIQRTQQEDSAVYLCASSSTGTISNQPQHFGDGTRLSIL.

This clonotype was seen a few times. CDR3 sequence reads: CASSITWGTGLSSYNEQFF. In nucleotides, the CDR3 is TGTGCCAGTAGTATAACATGGGGAACAGGACTGAGCTCCTACAATGAGCAGTTCTTC. The rearrangement joins TRBV19 to TRBJ2-1, with D possibly called TRBD1 or TRBD2 (5 bases each). The CDR3 runs 19 residues. Germline V lookup: CDR1 LNHDA, CDR2 SQIVND (reference sequence). Trimming removed 2 bases from V and 0 bases from J, with 20 bases in between. Based on the CDR3 plus reference TRBV19 and TRBJ2-1, the full variable domain is DGGITQSPKYLFRKEGQNVTLSCEQNLNHDAMYWYRQDPGQGLRLIYYSQIVNDFQKGDIAEGYSVSREKKESFPLTVTSAQKNPTAFYLCASSITWGTGLSSYNEQFFGPGTRLTVL.

This chain joins TRBV28 and TRBJ1-5, with D perhaps matching TRBD1 (5 bases). V lost 4 bases to trimming and J lost 5 bases, with 18 bases between them. The CDR3 consists of 16 residues. Germline V CDR1 and CDR2: MDHEN, SYDVKM. The DNA for the CDR3 is TGTGCCAGCAGTTGGGGAGGCTTTGGAGGGGATCAGCCCCAGCATTTT. Amino acid sequence: CASSWGGFGGDQPQHF. Based on the CDR3 plus reference TRBV28 and TRBJ1-5, the full variable domain is DVKVTQSSRYLVKRTGEKVFLECVQDMDHENMFWYRQDPGLGLRLIYFSYDVKMKEKGDIPEGYSVSREKKERFSLILESASTNQTSMYLCASSWGGFGGDQPQHFGDGTRLSIL.

With regard to this clonotype: This may be a read error, as it is one base from a much larger clone. The rearrangement uses TRBV7-4 and TRBJ1-2, with 8 nucleotides matching TRBD1. The CDR3 is 17 amino acids. Germline CDR1 SGHVT, CDR2 SQSDAQ. With 5 bases clipped from V and 1 base from J, the junction kept 12 bases outside the gene matches. This CDR3 is CASSPPGQVGLNYGYTF. DNA for the CDR3: TGTGCCAGCAGCCCTCCGGGACAGGTGGGCCTTAACTATGGCTACACCTTC.

Many counts were recorded for this clonotype. This rearrangement joins TRBV7-9 to TRBJ2-5; D is possibly TRBD2 (6 bases). The length of the CDR3 is 14 residues. Germline V lookup: CDR1 SEHNR, CDR2 FQNEAQ (reference sequence). The V end was cut by 3 bases, the J end by 2 bases, with 10 bases between. The CDR3 sequence is CASSFGGTQETQYF. The CDR3, as DNA: TGTGCCAGCAGCTTTGGCGGGACGCAAGAGACCCAGTACTTC.

The sample holds a few counts of this clonotype. J is TRBJ2-3 and V is TRBV7-2; 11 bases fit TRBD1. From germline, CDR1 is SGHTA and CDR2 FQGNSA. Trimming cost V 3 bases and J 5 bases; bases outside gene matches: 7. This CDR3 comprises 16 residues. Here the CDR3 reads CASSLAGTGGRDTQYF. CDR3 in DNA: TGTGCCAGCAGCTTGGCCGGGACAGGGGGGAGAGATACGCAGTATTTT.

This clonotype appeared many times. V gene TRBV12-3 or TRBV12-4 combines with J gene TRBJ2-7, with 7 nucleotides matching TRBD1. The CDR3 consists of 14 residues. V shed 5 bases, J shed 3 bases, and the junction held 7 bases outside the gene matches. CDR3 sequence: CASSTGQLVYEQYF. CDR3 bases: TGTGCCAGCAGTACGGGACAGTTGGTCTACGAGCAGTACTTC.

This clonotype was picked up a small number of times. The gene calls are TRBV7-3 and TRBJ1-2; 9 nucleotides line up with TRBD1. V was clipped by 6 bases and J by 5 bases; unmatched bases: 10. Germline V gives CDR1 SGHTA, CDR2 FQGTGA. The CDR3 has 15 amino acids. The CDR3 coding sequence is TGTGCCAGCAGATCAGCCCATGGACAGGGGTATGGCTACACCTTC. This gives the protein CASRSAHGQGYGYTF.

Concerning this clonotype itself: Given the absence of the conserved phenylalanine or tryptophan at the CDR3 end, a read error is likely. This sequence joins TRBV6-1 and TRBJ2-7; TRBD2 agrees at 9 bases. Germline values: CDR1 MNHNS, CDR2 SASEGT. The CDR3 totals 16 residues. The V and J ends lost 1 base and 4 bases, in that order; junction bases with no gene match: 8. This chain's CDR3 is CASSEGLSGGLYEQYL. The CDR3 bases are TGTGCCAGCAGTGAAGGGCTGAGCGGGGGGTTGTACGAGCAGTACCTC.